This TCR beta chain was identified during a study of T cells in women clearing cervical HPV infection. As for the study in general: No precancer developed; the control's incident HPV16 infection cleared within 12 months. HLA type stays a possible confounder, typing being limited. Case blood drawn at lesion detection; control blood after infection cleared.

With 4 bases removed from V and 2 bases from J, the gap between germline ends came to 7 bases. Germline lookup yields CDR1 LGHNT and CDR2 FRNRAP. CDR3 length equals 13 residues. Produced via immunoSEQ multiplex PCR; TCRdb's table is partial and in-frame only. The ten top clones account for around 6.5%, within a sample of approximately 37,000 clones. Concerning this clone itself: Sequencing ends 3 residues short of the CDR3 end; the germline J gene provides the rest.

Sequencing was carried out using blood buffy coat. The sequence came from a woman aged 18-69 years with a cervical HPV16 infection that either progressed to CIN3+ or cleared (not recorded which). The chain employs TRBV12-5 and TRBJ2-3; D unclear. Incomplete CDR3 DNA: TGTGCTAGTGGTTGGGCCATCACAGATACG. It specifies CASGWAITDT. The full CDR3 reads CASGWAITDTQYF.